Given below is one T cell receptor (beta chain) in context. Its specificity is not known. The data belong to a study of OX40 agonist ivuxolimab in advanced cancers. Overall study context: Ivuxolimab, an agonist antibody against OX40 (CD134), was given to patients.

Regarding the study as a whole: Relative to CD4+, CD8+ T cells held more expanded clones on average.

Data came from immunoSEQ multiplex PCR; TCRdb stores just in-frame clones and leaves some out. There are approximately 89,000 clones in the sample; 88% occur only once, and 0.25% to 0.35% lies in the top ten. The material was CD4+ or CD8+ T cells sorted from blood, obtained in a trial of the OX40 agonist ivuxolimab. This TCR derives from an adult with an advanced solid tumor such as melanoma, head and neck, liver or kidney cancer.

Here the CDR3 reads CASRPGDGEPWSQPQHF. CDR3 coding DNA: TGTGCCAGCAGGCCAGGGGACGGGGAGCCATGGAGTCAGCCCCAGCATTTT. J is TRBJ1-5 and V is TRBV9; perhaps TRBD1 as D (6 bases). The CDR3 is 17 residues long. The ends were cut back, 5 bases at V and 6 bases at J, with 24 bases in the middle. Germline assignment: CDR1 SGDLS and CDR2 YYNGEE.